Listed here are 14 T cell receptor beta chains from one sample, sequenced in a study of OX40 agonist ivuxolimab in advanced cancers. Libraries were prepared by immunoSEQ multiplex PCR; TCRdb keeps only in-frame clonotypes and omits some of them. The sample consists of just over 40,000 clones, about 87% of them appearing once. The material sequenced was CD4+ or CD8+ T cells sorted from blood, taken in a trial of the OX40 agonist ivuxolimab. All receptors derive from an adult with an advanced solid tumor such as melanoma, head and neck, liver or kidney cancer.

Only a few counts were recorded for this clone. The chain joins TRBV27 to TRBJ1-1; D unclear. V lost 3 bases, J lost 8 bases, and 7 bases lay in between. This CDR3 spans 11 amino acids. The germline V gene has CDR1 MNHEY and CDR2 SMNVEV (reference sequence). The CDR3 region has the DNA TGTGCCAGCAGTTTGGGAGAAGAAGCTTTCTTT. Its protein is CASSLGEEAFF.

This chain uses TRBV27 with TRBJ2-5; D is perhaps TRBD2 (7 bases). The J call may be wrong; the DNA end is better matched by TRBJ2-7. The CDR3 contains 16 residues. Germline V gene lookup returns CDR1 MNHEY and CDR2 SMNVEV (reference sequence). CDR3 coding DNA: TGTGCCAGCAGTCCGTTCGGGGGGCGGTGGATTTACGAGCAGTACTTC. As protein: CASSPFGGRWIYEQYF.

The chain employs TRBV30 and TRBJ2-2; maybe TRBD2 (6 bases). The V end lost 6 bases, the J end lost 2 bases, and 13 bases lay between the germline ends. The CDR3 is made up of 14 amino acids. Germline assignment: CDR1 GTSNPN and CDR2 SVGIG (reference sequence). The CDR3 spells CACQGGTNTGELFF. The CDR3 DNA follows: TGTGCCTGTCAGGGCGGGACTAACACCGGGGAGCTGTTTTTT.

V usage is TRBV5-5 and J usage is TRBJ2-2, with 10 bases aligning to TRBD2. CDR1 and CDR2 (germline): SGHKS, YYEKEE (reference sequence). With 4 bases clipped from V and 10 bases from J, the junction kept 4 bases outside the gene matches. CDR3 size: 13 residues. The chain's CDR3 is CASSPGLAVELFF. The DNA for the CDR3 is TGTGCCAGCAGCCCAGGACTAGCGGTGGAGCTGTTTTTT.

V usage is TRBV6-5 and J usage is TRBJ2-3; tentative D call: TRBD1 (6 bases). Germline CDR1 and CDR2: MNHEY and SVGAGI. This CDR3 comprises 15 residues. V was clipped by 2 bases and J by 0 bases, with 9 bases between them. The CDR3 sequence: CASSYQGSSTDTQYF. The DNA of the CDR3 is TGTGCCAGCAGTTACCAGGGGTCTAGCACAGATACGCAGTATTTT.

The gene calls are TRBV11-2 and TRBJ2-5; D may match TRBD1 or TRBD2 (5 bases each). V was cut by 5 bases and J by 5 bases, with 18 bases left in between. The germline V gene encodes CDR1 SGHAT and CDR2 FQNNGV. This CDR3 has 15 amino acids. The CDR3 protein is CASSQGPSGWETQYF. The CDR3, as DNA: TGTGCCAGCAGCCAGGGACCCTCCGGGTGGGAGACCCAGTACTTC.

The rearrangement links TRBV30 to TRBJ1-2; D call uncertain. Trimming left V 0 bases short and J 3 bases short, with 20 bases between. The germline V gene encodes CDR1 GTSNPN and CDR2 SVGIG (reference sequence). The CDR3 spans 17 residues. CDR3 coding DNA: TGTGCCTGGAGTGTAGGCTGGGGTCGAGCGACGGACTATGGCTACACCTTC. As protein: CAWSVGWGRATDYGYTF. Full variable domain (missing parts from reference TRBV30 and TRBJ1-2): SQTIHQWPATLVQPVGSPLSLECTVEGTSNPNLYWYRQAAGRGLQLLFYSVGIGQISSEVPQNLSASRPQDRQFILSSKKLLLSDSGFYLCAWSVGWGRATDYGYTFGSGTRLTVV.

DNA of the CDR3: TGTGCCAGCAGCTTAGTAAGCGGGAGTAATTACGAGCAGTACTTC. The encoded protein is CASSLVSGSNYEQYF. This sequence joins TRBV7-8 and TRBJ2-7, with 8 bases aligning to TRBD2. This CDR3 comprises 15 residues. CDR1 and CDR2 from the germline V gene are SGHVS and FQNEAQ. V lost 1 base to trimming and J lost 4 bases; unmatched junction nucleotides: 6.

The V and J genes are TRBV6-1 and TRBJ1-1; 7 bases map to TRBD1. CDR1 and CDR2 (germline): MNHNS, SASEGT. The junction had 19 bases not matched to a gene; V was cut back by 2 bases and J by 10 bases. There are 17 residues in the CDR3. The CDR3 is CASSEYMWDVLQGTAFF. The CDR3 DNA follows: TGTGCCAGCAGTGAATACATGTGGGATGTATTACAGGGGACAGCTTTCTTT.

The chain has TRBV19 and TRBJ2-7, with D perhaps matching TRBD1 (6 bases). Looked up from germline, CDR1 is LNHDA and CDR2 is SQIVND (reference sequence). This CDR3 spans 13 amino acids. V dropped 5 bases and J dropped 1 base, with 9 bases sitting between them. The CDR3 DNA reads TGTGCCAGTAGTTTTGGGACATCCTACGAGCAGTACTTC. Its protein is CASSFGTSYEQYF.

CDR3 sequence: CASRTLGRTSGANVLTF. The CDR3 nucleotides are TGTGCCAGCAGGACCTTAGGACGGACCTCTGGGGCCAACGTCCTGACTTTC. The J gene is TRBJ2-6, the V gene TRBV27; unclear D gene. V was shortened by 6 bases and J by 0 bases, with 15 bases between the two germline ends. Germline CDR1 is MNHEY and CDR2 is SMNVEV (reference sequence). The CDR3 spans 17 residues.

V usage is TRBV4-1 and J usage is TRBJ2-3, with D possibly being TRBD2 (5 bases). Germline V gene data show CDR1 as MGHRA and CDR2 as YSYEKL. The CDR3 contains 17 residues. V was trimmed by 4 bases and J by 5 bases, leaving 22 bases between them. CDR3 in amino acids: CASSLLDSTSFEDTQYF. CDR3 nucleotides: TGCGCCAGCAGCCTCCTGGACTCGACGTCTTTTGAAGATACGCAGTATTTT.

The V gene is TRBV9, the J gene TRBJ2-5; no firm D call. This CDR3 contains 16 residues. V was trimmed by 0 bases and J by 1 base, leaving 13 bases between them. CDR1 and CDR2 from the germline V gene are SGDLS and YYNGEE. CDR3 residues: CASSVGQRHTQETQYF. CDR3 in DNA: TGTGCCAGCAGCGTAGGGCAGCGACACACCCAAGAGACCCAGTACTTC.

The V gene is TRBV30, the J gene TRBJ2-7; TRBD2 matches at 7 bases. From germline, CDR1 is GTSNPN and CDR2 SVGIG (reference sequence). The CDR3 sequence is 13 residues long. The V and J ends lost 5 bases and 1 base, in that order; junction bases with no gene match: 5. The CDR3 region has the DNA TGTGCCTGGGAGGGAGGGGAGTCCTACGAGCAGTACTTC. Residues: CAWEGGESYEQYF.